This TCR beta chain originates from a study of cytotoxic CD8 clonotypes in ibrutinib-treated CLL. Study results and caveats: Lymph node repertoires were not studied, and sampling times were unmatched.

Profiled with immunoSEQ multiplex PCR; TCRdb holds only in-frame clones, not every one. The sample records about 140,000 clones, 70% to 80% being singletons. On this clone itself: What it binds is not known.

The sequence was collected from a human donor with chronic lymphocytic leukemia. The sequenced sample was PBMCs, obtained after 12 months of ibrutinib treatment.

The CDR3 coding sequence is TGTGCCAGCATCCTAGCGGGGGGGATGAACACCGGGGAGCTGTTTTTT. It translates to CASILAGGMNTGELFF. The chain joins TRBV28 to TRBJ2-2, with 12 bases lining up with TRBD2. Germline CDR1 MDHEN, CDR2 SYDVKM. J gave up 1 base and V 7 bases, and 4 bases lay outside the gene matches. CDR3 length: 16 residues.